The T cell receptor beta chain under discussion was sequenced for a study of blood T cell repertoires in COVID-19. The overall study: Italy, Spain and the United States were the sources of the convalescent and acute COVID-19 samples. PBMCs, B-cell-depleted T cells, or T cells provided the cDNA or gDNA that made up the material.

The Seattle site enrolled patients during active infection and followed them longitudinally. TCRdb's copy holds only in-frame clones and misses some; the assay was immunoSEQ multiplex PCR. Altogether 48,000 or so clones are present, 70% to 90% being singletons, with the ten largest covering around 2.6%. V gave up 6 bases and J gave up 2 bases, with 12 bases separating them. Germline CDR1 and CDR2: SGHRS and YFSETQ. The CDR3 length is 13 residues. Input material: peripheral blood. The sequence was obtained from a woman older than 75 with COVID-19, enrolled during active disease. The rearrangement joins TRBV5-1 to TRBJ2-7; the D gene is possibly TRBD1 (6 bases). The CDR3 is CASTKTGAYEQYF. In DNA, the CDR3 is TGCGCCAGCACAAAGACAGGCGCCTACGAGCAGTACTTC.